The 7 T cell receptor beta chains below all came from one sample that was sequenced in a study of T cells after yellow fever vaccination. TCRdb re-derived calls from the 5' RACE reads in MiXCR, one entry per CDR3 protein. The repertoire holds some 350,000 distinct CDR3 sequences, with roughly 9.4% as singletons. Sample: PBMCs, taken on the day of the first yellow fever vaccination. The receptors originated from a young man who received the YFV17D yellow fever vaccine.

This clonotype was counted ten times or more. The CDR3 region is CASSLGLAGFYEQFF. The CDR3 DNA reads as TGCGCCAGCAGCTTGGGTCTAGCGGGATTCTATGAGCAGTTCTTC. The V gene is TRBV5-1, the J gene TRBJ2-1, with 9 bases matching TRBD2. The CDR3 consists of 15 residues. Losses at the gene ends were 0 bases for V and 8 bases for J; bases not matched to a gene: 6. The germline gives CDR1 SGHRS, CDR2 YFSETQ.

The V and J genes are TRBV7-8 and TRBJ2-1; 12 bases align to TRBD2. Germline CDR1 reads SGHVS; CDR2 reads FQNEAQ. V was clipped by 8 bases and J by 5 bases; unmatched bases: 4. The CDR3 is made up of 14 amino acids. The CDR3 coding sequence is TGTGCCAGCGCAACTAGCGGGGGGCACAATGAGCAGTTCTTC. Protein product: CASATSGGHNEQFF.

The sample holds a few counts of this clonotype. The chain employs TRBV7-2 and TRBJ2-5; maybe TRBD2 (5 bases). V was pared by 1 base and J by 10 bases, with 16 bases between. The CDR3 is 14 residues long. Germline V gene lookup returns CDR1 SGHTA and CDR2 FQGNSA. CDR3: CASSLEALARVQYF. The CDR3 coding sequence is TGTGCCAGCAGCTTAGAGGCGCTAGCTCGAGTCCAGTACTTC.

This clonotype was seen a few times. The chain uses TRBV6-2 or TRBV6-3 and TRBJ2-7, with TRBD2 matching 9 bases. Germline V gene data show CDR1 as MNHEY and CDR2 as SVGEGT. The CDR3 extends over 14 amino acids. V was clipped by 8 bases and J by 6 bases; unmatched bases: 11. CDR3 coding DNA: TGTGCCAGCCGCCGCGGGGGGGAGGTGATCGAGCAGTACTTC. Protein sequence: CASRRGGEVIEQYF.

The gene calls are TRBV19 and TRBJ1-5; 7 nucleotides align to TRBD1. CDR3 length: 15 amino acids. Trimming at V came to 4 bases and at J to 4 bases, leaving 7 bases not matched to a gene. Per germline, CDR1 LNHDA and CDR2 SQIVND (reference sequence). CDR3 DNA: TGTGCCAGTAGTAGCCGGGACAGTTTAAATCAGCCCCAGCATTTT. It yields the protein CASSSRDSLNQPQHF.

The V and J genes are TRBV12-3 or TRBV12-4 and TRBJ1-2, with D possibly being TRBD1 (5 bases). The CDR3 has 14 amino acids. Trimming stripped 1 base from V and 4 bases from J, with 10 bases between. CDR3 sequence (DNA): TGTGCCAGCAGTTTAGTTATACAGGTCTATGGCTACACCTTC. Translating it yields CASSLVIQVYGYTF.

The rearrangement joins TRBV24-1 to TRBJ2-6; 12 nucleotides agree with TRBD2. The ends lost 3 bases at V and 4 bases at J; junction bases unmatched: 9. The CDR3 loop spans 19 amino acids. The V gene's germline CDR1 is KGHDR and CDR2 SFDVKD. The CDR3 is CATSDPFLAGGSGANVLTF. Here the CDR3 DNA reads TGTGCCACCAGTGATCCTTTTCTAGCGGGGGGGTCAGGGGCCAACGTCCTGACTTTC.